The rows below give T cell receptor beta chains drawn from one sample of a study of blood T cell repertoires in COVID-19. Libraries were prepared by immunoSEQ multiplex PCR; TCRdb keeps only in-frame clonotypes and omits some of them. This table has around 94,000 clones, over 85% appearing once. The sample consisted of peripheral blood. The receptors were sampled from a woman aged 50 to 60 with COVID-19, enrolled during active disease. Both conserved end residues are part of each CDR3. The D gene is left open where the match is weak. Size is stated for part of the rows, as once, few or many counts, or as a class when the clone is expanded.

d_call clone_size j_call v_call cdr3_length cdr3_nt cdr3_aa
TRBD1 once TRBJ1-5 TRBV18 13 TGTGCCAGCACGAATACAGGGGATCAGCCCCAGCATTTT CASTNTGDQPQHF
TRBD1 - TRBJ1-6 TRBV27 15 TGTGCCAGCAGTTCGATGGGACAGGGGAATTCACCCCTCCACTTT CASSSMGQGNSPLHF
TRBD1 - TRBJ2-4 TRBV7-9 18 TGTGCCAGCAGCCCACTTCAGACAGGGGATCTCGGCAAAAACATTCAGTACTTC CASSPLQTGDLGKNIQYF
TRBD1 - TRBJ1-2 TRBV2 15 TGTGCCAGCATAGAGGCAGGGGGCCCAAACTATGGCTACACCTTC CASIEAGGPNYGYTF
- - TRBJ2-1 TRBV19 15 TGTGCCAGTAGTGAAGGGGGTGAGACCTACAATGAGCAGTTCTTC CASSEGGETYNEQFF
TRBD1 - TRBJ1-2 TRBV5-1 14 TGCGCCAGCAGCCACGGACAGGGGGAGTTTGGCTACACCTTC CASSHGQGEFGYTF
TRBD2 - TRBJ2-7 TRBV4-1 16 TGCGCCAGCAGCCAAGATTGGCTAGCGGGGCCTTACGAGCAGTACTTC CASSQDWLAGPYEQYF
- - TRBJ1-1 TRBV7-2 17 TGTGCCAGCAGCTTAGTGCGGCTGACCTTCAAGAACACTGAAGCTTTCTTT CASSLVRLTFKNTEAFF
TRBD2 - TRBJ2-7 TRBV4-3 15 TGCGCCAGCAGCCAAGAGCCTAGCGGCATTTACGAGCAGTACTTC CASSQEPSGIYEQYF
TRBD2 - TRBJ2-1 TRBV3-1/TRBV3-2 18 TGTGCCAGCAGCCAACGGGGGCTAGCGGGTTTTTCCTACAATGAGCAGTTCTTC CASSQRGLAGFSYNEQFF
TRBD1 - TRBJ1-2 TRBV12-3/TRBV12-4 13 TGTGCCAGCAGGCGGACAGGGTTCGATGGCTACACCTTC CASRRTGFDGYTF
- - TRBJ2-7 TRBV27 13 TGTGCCAGCAGTTTATCGGCCAATTACGAGCAGTACTTC CASSLSANYEQYF
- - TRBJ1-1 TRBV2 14 TGTGCCAGCAGTCCCCCCGCGGGGTGGGGGAAAGCTTTCTTT CASSPPAGWGKAFF
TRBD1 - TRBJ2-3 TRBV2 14 TGTGCCACAAATAGGGACAGGAAGACAGATACGCAGTATTTT CATNRDRKTDTQYF
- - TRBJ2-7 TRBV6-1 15 TGTGCCAGCAGTGAAAACTCCTTCATAAATTACGAGCAGTACTTC CASSENSFINYEQYF
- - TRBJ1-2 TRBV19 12 TGTGCCAGTAGTATAGACAGGAATGGCTACACCTTC CASSIDRNGYTF
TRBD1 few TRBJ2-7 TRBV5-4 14 TGTGCCAGCAGTGCCGGGACAGGGGCTTACGAGCAGTACTTC CASSAGTGAYEQYF
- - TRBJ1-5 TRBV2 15 TGTGCCAGCAGTGAAAGGGGGACACTCGATCAGCCCCAGCATTTT CASSERGTLDQPQHF
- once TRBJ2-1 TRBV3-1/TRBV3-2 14 TGTGCCAGCGGCGAGAGGGCGGGGGCTAATGAGCAGTTCTTC CASGERAGANEQFF